This T cell receptor beta chain derives from a study of blood T cell repertoires in COVID-19. Study-level background: The cDNA or gDNA used as material had been derived from T cells, B-cell-depleted T cells, or PBMCs.

Participants were aged roughly 18 to 89 years, lived in around 22 US areas, and enrolled virtually. Recovered Cohort 3 donors showed two negative PCRs, clearance, or symptom resolution. This CDR3 has 15 amino acids. Germline loops: CDR1 SGDLS, CDR2 YYNGEE. The V segment lost 5 bases and the J segment 4 bases; nucleotides outside the gene matches: 6. In the authors' workflow: Reference gene primer amplification gave estimated nucleated cell counts. The data were produced by immunoSEQ multiplex PCR, yet TCRdb's version contains in-frame clones alone and is incomplete. Clone size and the V and J calls come from that table; the DNA yielded D and trimming. The table includes about 290,000 clones, about nine tenths detected once. This clone has more than one count but fewer than ten.

Input material: PBMCs or T cells enriched from blood (not recorded which). J is TRBJ2-5 and V is TRBV9; 12 nucleotides line up with TRBD2. This TCR was recovered from a woman between 40 and 50 years old who had recovered from COVID-19. The CDR3 bases are TGTGCCAGCAGTTCTAGCGGGGGGGCCACAGAGACCCAGTACTTC. Translated: CASSSSGGATETQYF.